Described below is a single T cell receptor beta chain sequence and its context. Its target is unknown. This CDR3 is built from 13 residues. Trimming shortened V by 3 bases and J by 3 bases, and 10 bases separated the two germline ends. Germline CDR1 and CDR2: SGHRS and YFSETQ. The study ran its PCR with 60 Vbeta and 13 Jbeta primers. Clones were sequenced by immunoSEQ multiplex PCR, and TCRdb holds only the in-frame ones, with some missing. The sample has tens of thousands of clones, around three fifths seen once. This entry comes from a study of cytomegalovirus exposure and HLA in healthy donors. Study observations and caveats: As a later analysis revealed, the rate of TCR association differed by HLA locus, with DRB1 most and HLA-C fewest.

This clonotype originated in a man aged 25-45 years in good health and CMV-seronegative. The V call is TRBV5-1, the J call TRBJ2-7; D is unresolved. Source material: PBMCs. CDR3 sequence (DNA): TGCGCCAGCAGCTCACCCCCGGTCTACGAGCAGTACTTC. Its translation is CASSSPPVYEQYF.